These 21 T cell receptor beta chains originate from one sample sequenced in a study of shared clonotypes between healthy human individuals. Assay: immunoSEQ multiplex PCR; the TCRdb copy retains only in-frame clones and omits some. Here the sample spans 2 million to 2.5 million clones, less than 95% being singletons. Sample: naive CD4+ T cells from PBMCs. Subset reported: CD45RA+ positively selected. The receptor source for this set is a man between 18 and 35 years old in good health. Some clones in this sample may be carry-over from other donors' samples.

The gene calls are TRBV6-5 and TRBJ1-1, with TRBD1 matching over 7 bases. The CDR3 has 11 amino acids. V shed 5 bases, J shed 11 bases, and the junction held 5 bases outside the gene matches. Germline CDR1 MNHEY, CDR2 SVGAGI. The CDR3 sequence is CASSLQGRAFF. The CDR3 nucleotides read TGTGCCAGCAGTCTACAGGGGAGGGCTTTCTTT.

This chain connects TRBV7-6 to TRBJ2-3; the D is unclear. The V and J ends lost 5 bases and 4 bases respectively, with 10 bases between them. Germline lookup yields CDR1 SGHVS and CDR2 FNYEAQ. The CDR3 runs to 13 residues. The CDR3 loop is CASSLRGADTQYF. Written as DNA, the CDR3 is TGTGCCAGCAGCCTACGTGGGGCAGATACGCAGTATTTT.

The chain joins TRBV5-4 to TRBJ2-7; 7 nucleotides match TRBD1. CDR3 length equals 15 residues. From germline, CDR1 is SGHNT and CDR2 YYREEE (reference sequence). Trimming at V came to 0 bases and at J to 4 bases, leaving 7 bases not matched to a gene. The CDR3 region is CASSLVVRGKYEQYF. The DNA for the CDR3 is TGTGCCAGCAGCTTGGTGGTCAGGGGGAAGTACGAGCAGTACTTC.

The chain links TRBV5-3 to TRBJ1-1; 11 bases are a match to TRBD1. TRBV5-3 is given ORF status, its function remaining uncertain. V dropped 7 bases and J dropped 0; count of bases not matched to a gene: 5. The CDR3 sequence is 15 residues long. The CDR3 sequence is CARGRTGGMNTEAFF. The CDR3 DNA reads TGTGCCAGAGGGCGGACAGGGGGCATGAACACTGAAGCTTTCTTT.

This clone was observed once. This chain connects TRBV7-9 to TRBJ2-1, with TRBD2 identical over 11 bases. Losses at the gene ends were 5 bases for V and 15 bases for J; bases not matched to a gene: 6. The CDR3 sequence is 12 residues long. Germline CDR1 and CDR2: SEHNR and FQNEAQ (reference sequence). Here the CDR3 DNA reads TGTGCCAGCAGCCGACTAGCGGGAAATGCGTTCTTC. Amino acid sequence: CASSRLAGNAFF.

In DNA form, the CDR3 reads TGTGCCAGCAGTGTTTTGGGGGAAAGGGCTGAAGCTTTCTTT. Protein product: CASSVLGERAEAFF. V gene TRBV6-1 combines with J gene TRBJ1-1, with D tentatively TRBD1 (5 bases). Looked up from germline, CDR1 is MNHNS and CDR2 is SASEGT. The CDR3 length is 14 residues. V lost 4 bases and J lost 6, with 15 bases in between.

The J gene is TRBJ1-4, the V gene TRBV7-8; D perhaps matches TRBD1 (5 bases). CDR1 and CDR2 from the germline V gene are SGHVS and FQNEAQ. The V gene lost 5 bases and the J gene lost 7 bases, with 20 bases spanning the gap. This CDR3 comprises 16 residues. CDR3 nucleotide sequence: TGTGCCAGCAGCCTAGAACCCGGGACCCGAGGTGAAAAACTGTTTTTT. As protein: CASSLEPGTRGEKLFF.

The CDR3 reads CASSPSGLLPLHF. CDR3 nucleotide sequence: TGTGCCAGCAGTCCCTCGGGGCTTCTACCCCTCCACTTT. The chain combines TRBV28 with TRBJ1-6, with D perhaps matching TRBD1 (5 bases). CDR3 length equals 13 residues. Germline assignment: CDR1 MDHEN and CDR2 SYDVKM. V was clipped by 5 bases and J by 12 bases, with 14 bases between them.

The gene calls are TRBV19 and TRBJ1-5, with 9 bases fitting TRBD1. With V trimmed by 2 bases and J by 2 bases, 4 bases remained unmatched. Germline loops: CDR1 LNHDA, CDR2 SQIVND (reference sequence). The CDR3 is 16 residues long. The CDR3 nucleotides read TGTGCCAGTAGTATACGACAGGGGGTCGGCAATCAGCCCCAGCATTTT. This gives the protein CASSIRQGVGNQPQHF.

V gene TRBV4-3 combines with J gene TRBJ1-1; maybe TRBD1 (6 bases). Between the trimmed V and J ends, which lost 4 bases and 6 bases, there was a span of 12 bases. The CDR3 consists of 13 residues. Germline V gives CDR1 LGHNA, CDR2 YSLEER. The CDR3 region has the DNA TGCGCCAGCAGCCCCGAGGGGGGCTCTGAAGCTTTCTTT. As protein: CASSPEGGSEAFF.

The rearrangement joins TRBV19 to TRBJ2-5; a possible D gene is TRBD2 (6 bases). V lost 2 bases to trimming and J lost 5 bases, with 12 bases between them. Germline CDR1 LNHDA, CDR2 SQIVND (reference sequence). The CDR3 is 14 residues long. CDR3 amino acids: CASSISGGDETQYF. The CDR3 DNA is TGTGCCAGTAGTATATCCGGGGGAGATGAGACCCAGTACTTC.

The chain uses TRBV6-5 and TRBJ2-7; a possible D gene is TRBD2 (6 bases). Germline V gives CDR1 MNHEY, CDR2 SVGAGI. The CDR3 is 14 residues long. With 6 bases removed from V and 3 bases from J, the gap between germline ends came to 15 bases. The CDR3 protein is CASRDGRINYEQYF. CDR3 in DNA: TGTGCCAGCAGGGACGGGAGAATCAACTACGAGCAGTACTTC.

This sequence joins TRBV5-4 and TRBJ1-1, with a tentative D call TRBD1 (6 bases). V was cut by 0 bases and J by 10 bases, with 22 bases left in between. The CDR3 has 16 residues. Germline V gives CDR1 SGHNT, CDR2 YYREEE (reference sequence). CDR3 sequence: CASSLGGQSGVWAAFF. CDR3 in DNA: TGTGCCAGCAGCTTGGGGGGCCAATCAGGGGTTTGGGCAGCTTTCTTT.

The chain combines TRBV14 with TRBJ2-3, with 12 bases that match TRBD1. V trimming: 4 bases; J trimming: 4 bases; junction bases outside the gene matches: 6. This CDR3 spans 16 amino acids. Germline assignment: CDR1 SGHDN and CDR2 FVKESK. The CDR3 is CASSPLGQGAADTQYF. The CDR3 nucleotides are TGTGCCAGCAGCCCCTTGGGACAGGGGGCAGCAGATACGCAGTATTTT. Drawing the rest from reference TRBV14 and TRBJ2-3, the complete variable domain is EAGVTQFPSHSVIEKGQTVTLRCDPISGHDNLYWYRRVMGKEIKFLLHFVKESKQDESGMPNNRFLAERTGGTYSTLKVQPAELEDSGVYFCASSPLGQGAADTQYFGPGTRLTVL.

The CDR3 DNA sequence: TGTGCCAGCAGCTTAGCGAACAGGGTCCTTCCGTACAATGAGCAGTTCTTC. Amino acid sequence: CASSLANRVLPYNEQFF. V is TRBV11-2 and J is TRBJ2-1; D may be TRBD1 (6 bases). V gave up 1 base and J gave up 4 bases, with 17 bases separating them. The length of the CDR3 is 17 residues. Germline loops: CDR1 SGHAT, CDR2 FQNNGV.

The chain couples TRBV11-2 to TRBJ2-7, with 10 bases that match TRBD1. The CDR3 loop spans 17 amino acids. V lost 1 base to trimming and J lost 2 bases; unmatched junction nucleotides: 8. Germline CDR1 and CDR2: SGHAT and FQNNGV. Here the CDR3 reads CASSLGNWDRGTYEQYF. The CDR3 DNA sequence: TGTGCCAGCAGCTTAGGTAACTGGGACAGGGGTACCTACGAGCAGTACTTC.

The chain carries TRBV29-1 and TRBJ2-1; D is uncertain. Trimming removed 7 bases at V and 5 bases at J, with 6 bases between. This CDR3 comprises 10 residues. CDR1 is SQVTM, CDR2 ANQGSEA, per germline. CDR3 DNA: TGCAGCGCTCAGAACAATGAGCAGTTCTTC. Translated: CSAQNNEQFF.

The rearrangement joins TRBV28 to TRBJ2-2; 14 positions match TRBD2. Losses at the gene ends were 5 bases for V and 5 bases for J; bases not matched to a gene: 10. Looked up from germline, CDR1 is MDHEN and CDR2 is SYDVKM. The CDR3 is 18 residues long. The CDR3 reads CASSAQGTSGSLTGELFF. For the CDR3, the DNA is TGTGCCAGCAGTGCCCAAGGGACTAGCGGGAGTTTGACCGGGGAGCTGTTTTTT.

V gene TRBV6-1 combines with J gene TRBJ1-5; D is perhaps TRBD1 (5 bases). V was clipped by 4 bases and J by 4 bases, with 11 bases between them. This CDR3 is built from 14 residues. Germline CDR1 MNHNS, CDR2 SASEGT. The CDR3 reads CASSGQFPNQPQHF. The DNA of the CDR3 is TGTGCCAGCAGTGGACAGTTTCCGAATCAGCCCCAGCATTTT.

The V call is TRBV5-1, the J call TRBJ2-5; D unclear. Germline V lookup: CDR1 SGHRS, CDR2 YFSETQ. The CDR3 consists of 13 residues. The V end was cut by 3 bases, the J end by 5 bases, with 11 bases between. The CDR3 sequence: CASSSLELETQYF. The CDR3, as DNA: TGCGCCAGCAGCTCGTTGGAGTTGGAGACCCAGTACTTC. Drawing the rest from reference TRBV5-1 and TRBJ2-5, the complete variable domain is KAGVTQTPRYLIKTRGQQVTLSCSPISGHRSVSWYQQTPGQGLQFLFEYFSETQRNKGNFPGRFSGRQFSNSRSEMNVSTLELGDSALYLCASSSLELETQYFGPGTRLLVL.

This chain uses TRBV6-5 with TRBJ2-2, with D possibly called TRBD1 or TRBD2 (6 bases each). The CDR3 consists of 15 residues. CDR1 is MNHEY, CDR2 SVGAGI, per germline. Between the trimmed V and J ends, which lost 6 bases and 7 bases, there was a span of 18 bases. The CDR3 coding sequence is TGTGCCAGCAGAAACCCGGGGGCCATAGGCGGGGAGCTGTTTTTT. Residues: CASRNPGAIGGELFF.